The 18 T cell receptor beta chains below were found in one sample sequenced in a study of shared clonotypes between healthy human individuals. Profiling relied on immunoSEQ multiplex PCR, and the TCRdb table lists in-frame clones only, not all of them. This repertoire shows hundreds of thousands of clones, less than 85% found once; its top ten account for about 1.8%. Sequencing was carried out using memory CD4+ T cells sorted from blood. Subset given: CD45RA-negative fraction. Receptors were obtained from a woman under 40 in good health.

J is TRBJ1-2 and V is TRBV11-1; TRBD1 is a possible D gene (5 bases). Germline CDR1 is SGHAT and CDR2 is FQDESV (reference sequence). The CDR3 sequence is 13 residues long. V was clipped by 4 bases and J by 8 bases, with 14 bases between them. This CDR3 reads CASSSSAGLGYTF. The CDR3 DNA follows: TGTGCCAGCAGCTCCAGCGCAGGGTTAGGCTACACCTTC. Supplemented by reference TRBV11-1 and TRBJ1-2, the full variable domain reads EAEVAQSPRYKITEKSQAVAFWCDPISGHATLYWYRQILGQGPELLVQFQDESVVDDSQLPKDRFSAERLKGVDSTLKIQPAELGDSAMYLCASSSSAGLGYTFGSGTRLTVV.

The chain uses TRBV30 and TRBJ2-7, with 10 positions matching TRBD2. From germline, CDR1 is GTSNPN and CDR2 SVGIG (reference sequence). The V and J ends lost 3 bases and 6 bases, in that order; junction bases with no gene match: 11. The CDR3 is 15 amino acids. The CDR3 DNA reads TGTGCCTGGAGGTCCCCCCAAGCGGGAGGGCGCGAGCAGTACTTC. Protein sequence: CAWRSPQAGGREQYF.

The chain has TRBV27 and TRBJ1-5, with a weak D call TRBD1 (5 bases). V gave up 6 bases and J gave up 0 bases, with 12 bases separating them. The CDR3 has 15 amino acids. Germline V gives CDR1 MNHEY, CDR2 SMNVEV (reference sequence). The DNA of the CDR3 is TGTGCCAGCAGGCCGGGACTGATTAGCAATCAGCCCCAGCATTTT. Translated, it gives CASRPGLISNQPQHF.

On this clone itself: A far larger clone is a single base away, which makes a read error likely. The same CDR3 also results from other DNA sequences found in this sample. J is TRBJ2-7 and V is TRBV7-2; TRBD2 agrees at 7 bases. Trimming at V came to 2 bases and at J to 4 bases, leaving 5 bases not matched to a gene. This CDR3 is built from 14 residues. CDR1 and CDR2 (germline): SGHTA, FQGNSA. CDR3 residues: CASSLQRDSYEQYF. CDR3 nucleotides: TGTGCCAGCAGCTTACAGCGGGACTCTTACGAGCAGTACTTC.

The CDR3 loop reads CASSLVPGREYEQYF. The DNA of the CDR3 is TGTGCCAGCAGCTTGGTCCCAGGGAGGGAATACGAGCAGTACTTC. The rearrangement links TRBV5-4 to TRBJ2-7, with TRBD2 matching over 7 bases. Germline V CDR1 and CDR2: SGHNT, YYREEE (reference sequence). The junction had 7 bases not matched to a gene; V was cut back by 0 bases and J by 4 bases. The CDR3 is 15 amino acids.

This chain connects TRBV6-6 to TRBJ2-7; 8 bases map to TRBD2. The CDR3 runs 15 residues. V trimming: 2 bases; J trimming: 1 base; junction bases outside the gene matches: 4. Per germline, CDR1 MNHNY and CDR2 SVGAGI (reference sequence). CDR3 DNA: TGTGCCAGCAGTTACGTCACTAGCGGTTCCTACGAGCAGTACTTC. Protein product: CASSYVTSGSYEQYF.

The rearrangement joins TRBV23-1 to TRBJ1-2; maybe TRBD1 (6 bases). TRBV23-1 counts as an open reading frame of uncertain function. CDR3 length equals 16 residues. The V and J ends lost 4 bases and 4 bases respectively, with 19 bases between them. This chain's CDR3 is CASSLESGQRGYGYTF. The CDR3, as DNA: TGCGCCAGCAGTCTCGAGTCCGGACAGAGGGGCTATGGCTACACCTTC.

This clone has a count of ten or more. This rearrangement joins TRBV11-2 to TRBJ2-3; 12 nucleotides align to TRBD2. With 6 bases clipped from V and 3 bases from J, the junction kept 4 bases outside the gene matches. This CDR3 region has 15 residues. In germline, CDR1 is SGHAT, CDR2 FQNNGV. The CDR3 sequence: CASRGLAGKTDTQYF. The CDR3 bases are TGTGCCAGCAGAGGACTAGCGGGAAAAACAGATACGCAGTATTTT.

This clone has just one count. The V gene is TRBV29-1, the J gene TRBJ1-1, with a tentative D call TRBD1 (6 bases). Germline V gene lookup returns CDR1 SQVTM and CDR2 ANQGSEA. V lost 4 bases and J 5 bases, leaving 29 bases between the germline ends. The CDR3 is 18 residues long. The CDR3 reads CSVVTLSLNRVVETEAFF. The CDR3 coding sequence is TGCAGCGTTGTGACGCTTAGCCTCAACAGGGTCGTAGAAACTGAAGCTTTCTTT.

Points on this clone: This CDR3 is also generated by other DNA sequences in the sample. The chain is built from TRBV5-1 and TRBJ1-1, with D perhaps TRBD1 (5 bases). V was cut by 3 bases and J by 2 bases, with 8 bases left in between. The length of the CDR3 is 13 residues. The germline V gene has CDR1 SGHRS and CDR2 YFSETQ. The CDR3 sequence is CASSSQGNTEAFF. CDR3 nucleotides: TGCGCCAGCAGCTCTCAGGGAAACACTGAAGCTTTCTTT.

This clone was recorded many times. The chain couples TRBV6-6 to TRBJ2-1, with 7 bases fitting TRBD2. With V trimmed by 10 bases and J by 6 bases, 9 bases remained unmatched. In germline, CDR1 is MNHNY, CDR2 SVGAGI (reference sequence). This CDR3 region has 13 residues. For the CDR3, the DNA is TGTGCCACCGCCAGGGCGGGGGTCAATGAGCAGTTCTTC. Amino acids: CATARAGVNEQFF.

Many counts were recorded for this clone. This chain links TRBV5-1 with TRBJ2-7, with TRBD2 matching over 10 bases. This CDR3 spans 16 amino acids. Trimming at V came to 0 bases and at J to 0 bases, leaving 3 bases not matched to a gene. Germline CDR1 and CDR2: SGHRS and YFSETQ. The CDR3 DNA reads as TGCGCCAGCAGCTTGGGGACTAGCGGACCCTCCTACGAGCAGTACTTC. Translating gives CASSLGTSGPSYEQYF.

The chain carries TRBV6-5 and TRBJ2-2; TRBD1 agrees at 9 bases. V was pared by 3 bases and J by 7 bases, with 6 bases of the junction left unmatched. The CDR3 contains 15 residues. CDR1 MNHEY and CDR2 SVGAGI come from the germline V gene. In DNA form, the CDR3 reads TGTGCCAGCAGTTATTTTACAGGGGGCCACGGGGAGCTGTTTTTT. This encodes CASSYFTGGHGELFF.

This clone was seen a few times. The CDR3 spells CASSSNHRPNEQFF. The CDR3 DNA reads TGTGCCAGCAGCTCAAACCACCGACCCAATGAGCAGTTCTTC. The rearrangement uses TRBV7-9 and TRBJ2-1; D uncertain. The CDR3 runs 14 residues. V lost 4 bases to trimming and J lost 6 bases, with 13 bases between them. In germline, CDR1 is SEHNR, CDR2 FQNEAQ (reference sequence). Complete variable domain (other parts from reference TRBV7-9 and TRBJ2-1): DTGVSQNPRHKITKRGQNVTFRCDPISEHNRLYWYRQTLGQGPEFLTYFQNEAQLEKSRLLSDRFSAERPKGSFSTLEIQRTEQGDSAMYLCASSSNHRPNEQFFGPGTRLTVL.

The rearrangement uses TRBV6-1 and TRBJ2-7, with D possibly matching TRBD2 (5 bases). Germline lookup yields CDR1 MNHNS and CDR2 SASEGT. The CDR3 contains 13 residues. Trimming shortened V by 11 bases and J by 5 bases, and 19 bases separated the two germline ends. CDR3 bases: TGTGCCGTATTAGCTAGCTTCCAGGACGAGCAGTACTTC. It encodes CAVLASFQDEQYF.

This clone showed up just a few times. Other DNA sequences within the sample encode an identical CDR3. V is TRBV7-3 and J is TRBJ2-3; 14 bases match TRBD2. The trim removed 5 bases at V and 4 bases at J, leaving 2 bases unmatched. The germline V gene has CDR1 SGHTA and CDR2 FQGTGA. This CDR3 has 15 amino acids. The chain's CDR3 is CASSGTSGSSDTQYF. The CDR3 nucleotides read TGTGCCAGCAGCGGGACTAGCGGGAGCTCAGATACGCAGTATTTT.

This chain connects TRBV25-1 to TRBJ1-2, with unresolved D. The V and J ends lost 3 bases and 7 bases respectively, with 15 bases between them. Germline loops: CDR1 MGHDK, CDR2 SYGVNS. The CDR3 length is 14 residues. The CDR3 DNA reads as TGTGCCAGCAGTGAGTCTTGGGATGAGGGTGGCTACACCTTC. This translates into CASSESWDEGGYTF.

V is TRBV5-1 and J is TRBJ2-7; TRBD2 might be the D (5 bases). The CDR3 length is 13 residues. The V end lost 2 bases, the J end lost 3 bases, and 9 bases lay between the germline ends. CDR1 is SGHRS, CDR2 YFSETQ, per germline. This CDR3 reads CASSFGLLYEQYF. DNA for the CDR3: TGCGCCAGCAGCTTCGGACTCCTCTACGAGCAGTACTTC.